These 24 T cell receptor beta chains were sequenced from one sample in a study of blood T cells in healthy people across ages. A second PCR, run for roughly 7 to 12 cycles, used a sample-barcoded 5' primer plus a J-beta primer mix. Each CDR3 protein gets one entry after TCRdb re-called the 5' RACE reads with MiXCR. This sample yields 1.4 million to 1.5 million distinct CDR3 sequences, of which about 40% are seen a single time; roughly 7.7% belongs to the top ten. The sequenced sample consisted of blood. These receptors all come from a woman between 18 and 30 years old in good health.

CDR3 protein: CASGFGDRGGNQPQHF. DNA of the CDR3: TGTGCCAGTGGTTTCGGGGACAGGGGGGGCAATCAGCCCCAGCATTTT. The chain is built from TRBV28 and TRBJ1-5; TRBD1 matches 11 bases. Trimming cost V 9 bases and J 2 bases; bases outside gene matches: 9. CDR1 and CDR2 (germline): MDHEN, SYDVKM. The CDR3 runs to 16 residues.

Worth noting for this clonotype: Mismatch with germline at one junction end may stem from a read error. V gene TRBV3-1 combines with J gene TRBJ1-1; 7 positions match TRBD1. Germline CDR1 LGHDT, CDR2 YNNKEL (reference sequence). CDR3 length: 14 amino acids. The CDR3 DNA is TGCGCCAGCAGCTTTACAGGGGAGTGGACTGAAGCTTTCTTT. Its protein is CASSFTGEWTEAFF.

J is TRBJ2-3 and V is TRBV24-1; 12 nucleotides align to TRBD2. Germline values: CDR1 KGHDR, CDR2 SFDVKD. CDR3 length: 15 amino acids. J gave up 6 bases and V 2 bases, and 2 bases lay outside the gene matches. The CDR3 protein is CATSDSLAGGDTQYF. The CDR3 region has the DNA TGTGCCACCAGTGATTCCCTAGCGGGAGGGGATACGCAGTATTTT.

The chain couples TRBV7-2 to TRBJ2-3; TRBD2 agrees at 10 bases. V lost 4 bases to trimming and J lost 3 bases; unmatched junction nucleotides: 16. Germline CDR1 reads SGHTA; CDR2 reads FQGNSA. The CDR3 covers 19 residues. The CDR3 DNA reads as TGTGCCAGCAGCTCAACTTTTCCTAGCGGGAGAGAGGGTACAGATACGCAGTATTTT. It translates to CASSSTFPSGREGTDTQYF.

The chain is built from TRBV20-1 and TRBJ2-1, with TRBD2 matching 11 bases. The J call is doubtful: the DNA matches TRBJ2-7 better. This CDR3 is built from 17 residues. Germline V lookup: CDR1 DFQATT, CDR2 SNEGSKA (reference sequence). CDR3 nucleotides: TGCAGTGCTAGAAAACTAGCGGGAGATGAGTCCTACAATGAGCAGTACTTC. It yields the protein CSARKLAGDESYNEQYF.

Ten or more counts support this clonotype. The V and J genes are TRBV29-1 and TRBJ2-7; 7 bases are shared with TRBD1. Per germline, CDR1 SQVTM and CDR2 ANQGSEA. Unmatched junction bases numbered 5, after V lost 2 bases and J lost 7 bases. The CDR3 runs 12 residues. CDR3 nucleotides: TGCAGCGTTGAACAGGGGGATTTTGAGCAGTACTTC. Translation: CSVEQGDFEQYF.

This clonotype came up a few times. The chain is built from TRBV20-1 and TRBJ2-5; a weak D match, TRBD1 (5 bases). V was clipped by 4 bases and J by 5 bases, with 14 bases between them. The CDR3 is 13 residues long. Germline CDR1 and CDR2: DFQATT and SNEGSKA (reference sequence). CDR3 protein: CSATQGLTETQYF. The CDR3 coding sequence is TGCAGTGCTACCCAGGGTCTTACGGAGACCCAGTACTTC.

This CDR3 is CASSLASAGLAGFRTDTQYF. In nucleotides, the CDR3 is TGTGCCAGCAGCTTAGCCTCAGCGGGACTAGCGGGATTCAGGACAGATACGCAGTATTTT. The chain has TRBV13 and TRBJ2-3, with 13 nucleotides matching TRBD2. Germline V CDR1 and CDR2: PRHDT, FYEKMQ (reference sequence). The CDR3 is 20 residues long. Germline trimming cut 1 base from V and 3 bases from J; bases unmatched to any gene: 13.

This rearrangement joins TRBV6-1 to TRBJ2-3, with D possibly TRBD1 on 6 matching bases. Germline V lookup: CDR1 MNHNS, CDR2 SASEGT. The CDR3 extends over 15 amino acids. The V gene lost 8 bases and the J gene lost 7 bases, with 22 bases spanning the gap. The CDR3 region has the DNA TGTGCCAGCCTACCACCTCCTTCGCAGGGGAATACGCAGTATTTT. Translation: CASLPPPSQGNTQYF.

V usage is TRBV27 and J usage is TRBJ2-3; 12 nucleotides agree with TRBD2. The germline V gene encodes CDR1 MNHEY and CDR2 SMNVEV (reference sequence). Losses at the gene ends were 2 bases for V and 2 bases for J; bases not matched to a gene: 11. There are 19 residues in the CDR3. Here the CDR3 reads CASSLSVTSGRRNTDTQYF. The CDR3 DNA reads as TGTGCCAGCAGTTTAAGCGTCACTAGCGGGAGGCGGAACACAGATACGCAGTATTTT.

This clonotype has a handful of counts. The gene calls are TRBV24-1 and TRBJ2-1, with 7 bases identical to TRBD1. Germline loops: CDR1 KGHDR, CDR2 SFDVKD. This CDR3 has 21 amino acids. V lost 4 bases and J lost 4; bases outside the gene matches: 24. In nucleotides, the CDR3 is TGTGCCACCAGTGACCCAGGACAGGCGACGCTTCTAGCACCAGCTTACAATGAGCAGTTCTTC. Translated: CATSDPGQATLLAPAYNEQFF.

The chain has TRBV27 and TRBJ2-5; D gene unclear. The germline V and J ends were trimmed by 3 bases and 9 bases, with 14 bases remaining between them. This CDR3 has 13 residues. Germline values: CDR1 MNHEY, CDR2 SMNVEV (reference sequence). In DNA form, the CDR3 reads TGTGCCAGCAGTTTGACCGACCAATGGGCCCAGTACTTC. Residues: CASSLTDQWAQYF.

This clonotype came up once. Being one base from a much bigger clone, this may be a read error. The chain couples TRBV7-9 to TRBJ2-7; D is unclear. The closer fit of TRBJ2-5 to the DNA end suggests the J call may be wrong. The CDR3 sequence is 12 residues long. Germline V gives CDR1 SEHNR, CDR2 FQNEAQ (reference sequence). CDR3 in amino acids: CASNRVQETQYF. DNA of the CDR3: TGTGCCAGCAACCGGGTCCAAGAGACCCAGTACTTC.

This chain uses TRBV7-9 with TRBJ1-4, with D hard to call. The ends were cut back, 5 bases at V and 6 bases at J, with 16 bases in the middle. This CDR3 region has 15 residues. In germline, CDR1 is SEHNR, CDR2 FQNEAQ (reference sequence). CDR3 nucleotide sequence: TGTGCCAGCAGCCTAACTGAACCTGGGGATGAAAAACTGTTTTTT. It specifies CASSLTEPGDEKLFF.

A note on this clonotype: At one end, the junction sequence differs from germline, possibly due to a read error. This sequence joins TRBV18 and TRBJ2-3; a weak D match, TRBD1 (5 bases). CDR3 length: 13 residues. Per germline, CDR1 KGHSH and CDR2 LQKENI. The CDR3 DNA reads as TGTGCCAGCTCCCCTGACCCGACAGTTACGCAGTATTTT. Amino acids: CASSPDPTVTQYF.

This clonotype showed up just a few times. This chain uses TRBV10-2 with TRBJ2-7; 9 bases match TRBD2. The CDR3 extends over 14 amino acids. Germline trimming cut 3 bases from V and 6 bases from J; bases unmatched to any gene: 6. Germline CDR1 and CDR2: WSHSY and SAAADI. CDR3 in amino acids: CASSEGREGREQYF. The CDR3 DNA reads as TGCGCCAGCAGTGAAGGGCGGGAGGGCCGCGAGCAGTACTTC.

This clonotype was counted a few times. The gene calls are TRBV20-1 and TRBJ2-7; D is possibly TRBD2 (6 bases). This CDR3 contains 12 residues. The germline V gene encodes CDR1 DFQATT and CDR2 SNEGSKA (reference sequence). Trimming took 6 bases from V and 6 from J, leaving 15 bases between them. The CDR3 bases are TGCAGTGCCCATGGCGGGGTCGGCGAGCAGTACTTC. Its protein product is CSAHGGVGEQYF.

CDR3 nucleotides: TGCGCCAGCAGCGTGGGGGACAGAAATCAGCCCCAGCATTTT. This codes for CASSVGDRNQPQHF. V and J are TRBV5-1 and TRBJ1-5; 7 bases align to TRBD1. The V gene's germline CDR1 is SGHRS and CDR2 YFSETQ. Trimming removed 4 bases from V and 4 bases from J; junction bases left unmatched: 5. The CDR3 extends over 14 amino acids.

The chain links TRBV6-1 to TRBJ2-7; possibly TRBD1 for D (6 bases). This CDR3 contains 14 residues. Trimming shortened V by 3 bases and J by 5 bases, and 14 bases separated the two germline ends. Germline CDR1 and CDR2: MNHNS and SASEGT. The CDR3 DNA follows: TGTGCCAGCAGTGAGGCCTTACAGGGCCACGAGCAGTACTTC. It yields the protein CASSEALQGHEQYF.

This clonotype was detected many times. The J gene is TRBJ2-2, the V gene TRBV20-1; tentatively, D is TRBD1 (5 bases). This CDR3 comprises 14 residues. Germline assignment: CDR1 DFQATT and CDR2 SNEGSKA (reference sequence). Trimming left V 3 bases short and J 0 bases short, with 8 bases between. CDR3 sequence (DNA): TGCAGTGCTAGGGGGCTAGCGAACACCGGGGAGCTGTTTTTT. It is translated as CSARGLANTGELFF.

The chain joins TRBV10-3 to TRBJ1-4, with a weak D call TRBD1 (5 bases). The germline V and J ends were trimmed by 6 bases and 7 bases, with 15 bases remaining between them. This CDR3 comprises 14 residues. From germline, CDR1 is ENHRY and CDR2 SYGVKD. CDR3 coding DNA: TGTGCCATCAGGGAGGGGCCGGGAGGTGAAAAACTGTTTTTT. Its protein is CAIREGPGGEKLFF.

Concerning this clonotype itself: At one end, the junction sequence differs from germline, possibly due to a read error. The rearrangement links TRBV29-1 to TRBJ2-7, with 9 bases fitting TRBD1. This CDR3 region has 13 residues. In germline, CDR1 is SQVTM, CDR2 ANQGSEA. The CDR3 is CSVEEDRGYGQYF. CDR3 DNA sequence: TGCAGCGTTGAAGAGGACAGGGGATACGGGCAGTACTTC.

The chain recombines TRBV3-1 with TRBJ1-4; D may be TRBD1 (5 bases). Germline CDR1 is LGHDT and CDR2 is YNNKEL (reference sequence). Trimming cost V 1 base and J 16 bases, with 19 bases left between them. The CDR3 is 14 residues long. The CDR3 DNA reads as TGTGCCAGCAGCCAAGGGGTTACAGGTCGTGGCCAGTTTTTT. Translated, it gives CASSQGVTGRGQFF.

This chain connects TRBV20-1 to TRBJ1-4, with D possibly TRBD1 on 5 matching bases. The germline V and J ends were trimmed by 0 bases and 3 bases, with 14 bases remaining between them. Germline values: CDR1 DFQATT, CDR2 SNEGSKA (reference sequence). The length of the CDR3 is 16 residues. The CDR3: CSARDSPGRPNEKLFF. The CDR3 DNA sequence: TGCAGTGCTAGAGATTCCCCGGGACGGCCTAATGAAAAACTGTTTTTT.